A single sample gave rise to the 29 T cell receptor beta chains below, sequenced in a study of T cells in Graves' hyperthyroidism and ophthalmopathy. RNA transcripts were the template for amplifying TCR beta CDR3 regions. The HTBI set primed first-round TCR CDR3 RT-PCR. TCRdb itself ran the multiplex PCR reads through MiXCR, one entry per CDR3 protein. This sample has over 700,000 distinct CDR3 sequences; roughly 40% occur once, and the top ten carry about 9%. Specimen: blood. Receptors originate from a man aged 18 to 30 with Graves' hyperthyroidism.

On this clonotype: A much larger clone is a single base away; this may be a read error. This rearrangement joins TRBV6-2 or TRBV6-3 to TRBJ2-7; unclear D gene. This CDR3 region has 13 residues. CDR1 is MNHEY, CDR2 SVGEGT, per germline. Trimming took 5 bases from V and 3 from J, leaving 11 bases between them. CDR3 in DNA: TGTGCCAGCAGTGAAGCAGCCTACTACGAGCAGTACTTC. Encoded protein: CASSEAAYYEQYF.

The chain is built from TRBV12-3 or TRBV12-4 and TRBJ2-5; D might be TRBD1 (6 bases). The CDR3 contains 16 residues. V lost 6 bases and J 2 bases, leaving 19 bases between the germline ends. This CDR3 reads CASRSWGQGMQETQYF. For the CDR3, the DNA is TGTGCCAGCAGGTCTTGGGGCCAGGGGATGCAAGAGACCCAGTACTTC.

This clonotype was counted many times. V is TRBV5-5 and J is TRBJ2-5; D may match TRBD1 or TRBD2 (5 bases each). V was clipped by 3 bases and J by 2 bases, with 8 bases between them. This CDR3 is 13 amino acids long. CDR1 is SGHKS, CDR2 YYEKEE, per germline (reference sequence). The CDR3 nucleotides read TGTGCCAGCAGCTCAGAGGGGCAAGAGACCCAGTACTTC. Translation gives CASSSEGQETQYF.

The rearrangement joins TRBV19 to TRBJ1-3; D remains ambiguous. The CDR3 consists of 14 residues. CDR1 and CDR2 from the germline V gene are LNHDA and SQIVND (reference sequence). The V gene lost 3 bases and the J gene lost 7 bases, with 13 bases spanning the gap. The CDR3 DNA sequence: TGTGCCAGTAGTATTCGCGGCACTGCGAACACCATATATTTT. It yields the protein CASSIRGTANTIYF.

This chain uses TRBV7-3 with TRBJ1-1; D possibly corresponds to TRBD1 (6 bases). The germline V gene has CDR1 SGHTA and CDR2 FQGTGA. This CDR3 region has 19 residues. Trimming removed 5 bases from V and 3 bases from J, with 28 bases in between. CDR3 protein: CASSQEFQGLAGVDTEAFF. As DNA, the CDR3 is TGTGCCAGCAGCCAGGAGTTCCAGGGCTTAGCAGGGGTGGACACTGAAGCTTTCTTT.

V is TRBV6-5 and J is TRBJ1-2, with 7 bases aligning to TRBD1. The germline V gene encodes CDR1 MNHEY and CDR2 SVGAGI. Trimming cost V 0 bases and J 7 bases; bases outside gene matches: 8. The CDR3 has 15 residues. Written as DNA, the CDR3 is TGTGCCAGCAGTTACTCGGGACAGAGGCAGCGTGGCTACACCTTC. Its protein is CASSYSGQRQRGYTF.

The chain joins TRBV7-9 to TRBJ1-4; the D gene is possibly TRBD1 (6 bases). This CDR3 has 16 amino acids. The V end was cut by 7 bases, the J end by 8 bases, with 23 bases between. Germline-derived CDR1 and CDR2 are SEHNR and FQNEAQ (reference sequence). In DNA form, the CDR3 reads TGTGCCAGCACGCTTACCGCAGGGGCCGCATGGGAAAAACTGTTTTTT. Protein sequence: CASTLTAGAAWEKLFF.

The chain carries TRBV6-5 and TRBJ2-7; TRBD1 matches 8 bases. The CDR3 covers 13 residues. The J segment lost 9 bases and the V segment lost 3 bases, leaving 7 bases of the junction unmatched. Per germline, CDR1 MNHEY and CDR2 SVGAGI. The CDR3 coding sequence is TGTGCCAGCAGTTATTCCACAGGGGGTTGGCAGTACTTC. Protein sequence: CASSYSTGGWQYF.

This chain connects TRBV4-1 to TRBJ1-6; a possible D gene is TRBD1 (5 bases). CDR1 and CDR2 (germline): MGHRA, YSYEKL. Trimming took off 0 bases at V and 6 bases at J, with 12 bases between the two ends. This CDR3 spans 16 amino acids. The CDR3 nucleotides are TGCGCCAGCAGCCAAGATGGGGGAAGTCGTAATTCACCCCTCCACTTT. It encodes CASSQDGGSRNSPLHF.

The CDR3 region is CASLGLAGGTQYF. CDR3 bases: TGTGCCAGCCTGGGACTAGCGGGAGGGACCCAGTACTTC. The rearrangement links TRBV7-6 to TRBJ2-5; 15 bases line up with TRBD2. The V gene end was trimmed by 8 bases and the J gene end by 7 bases; junction bases not matched to a gene: 2. The CDR3 is 13 residues long. Germline-derived CDR1 and CDR2 are SGHVS and FNYEAQ.

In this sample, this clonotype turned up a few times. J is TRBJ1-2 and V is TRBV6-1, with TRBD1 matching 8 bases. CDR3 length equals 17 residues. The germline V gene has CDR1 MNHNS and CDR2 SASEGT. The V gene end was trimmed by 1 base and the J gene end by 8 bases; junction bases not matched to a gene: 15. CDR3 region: CASSEEETGVILDGYTF. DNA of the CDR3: TGTGCCAGCAGTGAAGAAGAGACAGGGGTGATTTTGGACGGCTACACCTTC.

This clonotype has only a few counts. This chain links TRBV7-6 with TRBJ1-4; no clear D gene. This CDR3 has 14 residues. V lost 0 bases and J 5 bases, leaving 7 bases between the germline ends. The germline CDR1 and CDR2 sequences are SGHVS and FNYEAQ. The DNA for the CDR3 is TGTGCCAGCAGCTTAGCGAGTGTAAATGAAAAACTGTTTTTT. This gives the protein CASSLASVNEKLFF.

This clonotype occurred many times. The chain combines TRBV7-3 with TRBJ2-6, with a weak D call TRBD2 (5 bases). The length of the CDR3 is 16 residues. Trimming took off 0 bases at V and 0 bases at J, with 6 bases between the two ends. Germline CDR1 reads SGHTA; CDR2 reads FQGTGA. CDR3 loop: CASSLTGDSGANVLTF. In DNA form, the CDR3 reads TGTGCCAGCAGCTTAACCGGGGACTCTGGGGCCAACGTCCTGACTTTC.

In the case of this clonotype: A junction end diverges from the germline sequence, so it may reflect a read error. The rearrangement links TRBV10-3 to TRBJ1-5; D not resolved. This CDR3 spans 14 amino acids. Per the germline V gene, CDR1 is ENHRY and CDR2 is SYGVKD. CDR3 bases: TGTGCCAGCAGTTTAGGCGGTGCAGGAGAGCCCCAGCATTTT. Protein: CASSLGGAGEPQHF.

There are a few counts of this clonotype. CDR3 sequence: CASSERAGGGNQPQHF. DNA of the CDR3: TGTGCCAGCAGTGAAAGGGCAGGGGGTGGCAATCAGCCCCAGCATTTT. The rearrangement joins TRBV25-1 to TRBJ1-5, with 7 bases fitting TRBD1. After removal of 2 bases from V and 2 bases from J, the junction contained 6 bases not matched to a gene. The CDR3 spans 16 residues. The germline CDR1 and CDR2 sequences are MGHDK and SYGVNS.

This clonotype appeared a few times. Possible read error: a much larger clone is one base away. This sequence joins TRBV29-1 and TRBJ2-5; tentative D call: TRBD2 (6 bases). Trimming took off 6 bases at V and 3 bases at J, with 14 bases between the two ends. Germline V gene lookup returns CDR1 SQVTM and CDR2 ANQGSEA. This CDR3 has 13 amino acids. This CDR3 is CSVSGLSKETQYF. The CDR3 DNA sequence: TGCAGCGTGAGTGGACTATCCAAAGAGACCCAGTACTTC. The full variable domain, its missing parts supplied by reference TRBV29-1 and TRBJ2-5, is SAVISQKPSRDICQRGTSLTIQCQVDSQVTMMFWYRQQPGQSLTLIATANQGSEATYESGFVIDKFPISRPNLTFSTLTVSNMSPEDSSIYLCSVSGLSKETQYFGPGTRLLVL.

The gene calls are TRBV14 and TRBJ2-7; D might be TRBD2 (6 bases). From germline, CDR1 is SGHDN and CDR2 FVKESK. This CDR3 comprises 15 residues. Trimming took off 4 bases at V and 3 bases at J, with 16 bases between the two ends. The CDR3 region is CASSLRDSTFYEQYF. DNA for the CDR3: TGTGCCAGCAGCCTCAGGGACTCCACATTCTACGAGCAGTACTTC.

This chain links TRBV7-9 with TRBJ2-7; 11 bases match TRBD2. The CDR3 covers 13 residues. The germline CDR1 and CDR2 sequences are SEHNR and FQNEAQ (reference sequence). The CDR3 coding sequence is TGTGTCCGGGGCGGGACTAGCGGCTACGAGCAGTACTTC. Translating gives CVRGGTSGYEQYF.

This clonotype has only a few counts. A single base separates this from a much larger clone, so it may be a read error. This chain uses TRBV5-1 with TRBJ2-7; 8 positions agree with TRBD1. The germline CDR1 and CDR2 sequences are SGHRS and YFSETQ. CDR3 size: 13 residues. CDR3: CASSGQGGHERYF. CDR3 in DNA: TGCGCCAGCAGCGGACAGGGAGGCCACGAGCGGTACTTC.

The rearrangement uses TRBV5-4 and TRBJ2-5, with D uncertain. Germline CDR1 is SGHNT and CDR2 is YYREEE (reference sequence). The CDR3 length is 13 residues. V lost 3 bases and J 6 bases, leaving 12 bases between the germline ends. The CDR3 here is CASSWGTEKTQYF. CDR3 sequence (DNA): TGTGCCAGCAGCTGGGGAACAGAAAAGACCCAGTACTTC.

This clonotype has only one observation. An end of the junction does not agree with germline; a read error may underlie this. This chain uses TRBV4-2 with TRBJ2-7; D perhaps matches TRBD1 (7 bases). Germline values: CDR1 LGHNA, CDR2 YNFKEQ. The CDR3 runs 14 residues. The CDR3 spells CTSSQEEGAYEQYF. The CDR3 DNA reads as TGTACCAGCAGCCAAGAGGAGGGGGCTTACGAGCAGTACTTC.

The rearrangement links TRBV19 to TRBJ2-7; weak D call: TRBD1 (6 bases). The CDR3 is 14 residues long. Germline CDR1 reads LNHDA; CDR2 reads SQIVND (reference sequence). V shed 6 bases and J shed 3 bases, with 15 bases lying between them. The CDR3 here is CASRIATGIYEQYF. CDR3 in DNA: TGTGCCAGTAGAATCGCCACAGGGATCTACGAGCAGTACTTC.

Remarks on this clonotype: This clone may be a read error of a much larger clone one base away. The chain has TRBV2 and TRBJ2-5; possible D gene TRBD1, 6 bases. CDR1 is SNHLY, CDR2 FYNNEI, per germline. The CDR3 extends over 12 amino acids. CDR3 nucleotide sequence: TGTGTCAGCAGGGGCCCTATGGATACCCAGTACTTC. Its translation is CVSRGPMDTQYF.

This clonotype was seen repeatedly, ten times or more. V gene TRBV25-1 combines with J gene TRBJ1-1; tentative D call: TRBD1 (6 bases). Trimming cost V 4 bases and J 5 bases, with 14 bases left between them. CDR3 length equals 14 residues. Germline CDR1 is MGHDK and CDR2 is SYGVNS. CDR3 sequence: CASSGPGDSTEAFF. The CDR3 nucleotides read TGTGCCAGCAGTGGACCAGGGGACTCGACTGAAGCTTTCTTT. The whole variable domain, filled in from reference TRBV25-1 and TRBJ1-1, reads EADIYQTPRYLVIGTGKKITLECSQTMGHDKMYWYQQDPGMELHLIHYSYGVNSTEKGDLSSESTVSRIRTEHFPLTLESARPSHTSQYLCASSGPGDSTEAFFGQGTRLTVV.

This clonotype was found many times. The DNA of the CDR3 is TGTGCCATCAGTGATATGGGGGATGGCTACACCTTC. Residues: CAISDMGDGYTF. The chain uses TRBV10-3 and TRBJ1-2; the D gene is possibly TRBD1 (5 bases). Trimming took off 3 bases at V and 6 bases at J, with 8 bases between the two ends. CDR3 length: 12 amino acids. Germline V gene lookup returns CDR1 ENHRY and CDR2 SYGVKD.

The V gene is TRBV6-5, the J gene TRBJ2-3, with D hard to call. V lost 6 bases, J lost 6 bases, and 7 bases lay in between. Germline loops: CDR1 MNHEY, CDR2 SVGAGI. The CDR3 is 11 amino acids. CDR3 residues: CASRYYDTQYF. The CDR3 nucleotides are TGTGCCAGCAGGTATTACGATACGCAGTATTTT.

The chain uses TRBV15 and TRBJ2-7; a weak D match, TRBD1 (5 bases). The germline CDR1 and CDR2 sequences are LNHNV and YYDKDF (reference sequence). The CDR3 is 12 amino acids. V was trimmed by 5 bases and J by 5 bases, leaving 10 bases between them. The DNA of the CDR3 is TGTGCCACCAGCGGGCAGGGCGACGAGCAGTACTTC. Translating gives CATSGQGDEQYF.

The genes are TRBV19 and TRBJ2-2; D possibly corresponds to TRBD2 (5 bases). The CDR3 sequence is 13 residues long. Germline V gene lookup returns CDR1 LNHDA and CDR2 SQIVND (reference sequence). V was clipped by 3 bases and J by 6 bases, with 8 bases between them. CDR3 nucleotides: TGTGCCAGTAGTATGGGAGCATCCGGGGAGCTGTTTTTT. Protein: CASSMGASGELFF.

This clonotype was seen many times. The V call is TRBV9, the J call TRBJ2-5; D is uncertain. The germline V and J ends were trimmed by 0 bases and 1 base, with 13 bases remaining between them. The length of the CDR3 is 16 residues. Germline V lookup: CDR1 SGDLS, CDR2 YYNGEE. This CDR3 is CASSVDGRRTQETQYF. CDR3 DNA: TGTGCCAGCAGCGTAGACGGCAGGCGAACCCAAGAGACCCAGTACTTC. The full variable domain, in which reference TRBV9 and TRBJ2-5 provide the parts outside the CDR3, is DSGVTQTPKHLITATGQRVTLRCSPRSGDLSVYWYQQSLDQGLQFLIQYYNGEERAKGNILERFSAQQFPDLHSELNLSSLELGDSALYFCASSVDGRRTQETQYFGPGTRLLVL.